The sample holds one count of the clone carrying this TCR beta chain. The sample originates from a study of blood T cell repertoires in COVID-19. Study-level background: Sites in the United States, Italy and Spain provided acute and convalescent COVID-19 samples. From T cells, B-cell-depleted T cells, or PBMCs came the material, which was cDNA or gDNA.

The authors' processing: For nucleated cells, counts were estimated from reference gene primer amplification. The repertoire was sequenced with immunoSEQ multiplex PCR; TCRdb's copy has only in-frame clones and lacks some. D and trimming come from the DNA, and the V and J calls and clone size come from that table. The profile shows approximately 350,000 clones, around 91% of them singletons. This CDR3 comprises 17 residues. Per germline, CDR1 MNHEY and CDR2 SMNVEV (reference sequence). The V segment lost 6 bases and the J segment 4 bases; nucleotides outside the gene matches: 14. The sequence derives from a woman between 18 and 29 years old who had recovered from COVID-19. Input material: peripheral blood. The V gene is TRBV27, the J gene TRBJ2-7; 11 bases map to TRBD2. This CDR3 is CASSKSLAGGPFYEQYV. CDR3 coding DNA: TGTGCCAGCAGCAAATCCTTAGCGGGAGGGCCTTTTTACGAGCAGTACGTC.